This TCR beta chain was identified in a study of T cell responses to AZD1222 COVID-19 vaccine. Findings and caveats of the study: Females outnumbered males among donors, who were mostly white British; clonal diversity was possibly underestimated. Repertoire sampling was restricted to post-peak T cell response timepoints. Epitopes outside B.1.351 and B.1.1.7 mutated regions reportedly drew nearly half of spike TCRs. At baseline, seropositivity was found in only 5 to 7 AZD1222 recipients.

The repertoire was sequenced with immunoSEQ multiplex PCR; TCRdb's copy has only in-frame clones and lacks some. Counted here are over 45,000 clones, approximately 86% occurring once; the ten biggest clones make up over 15%. Concerning this clone: Its antigen is undetermined.

Germline CDR1 is LGHNA and CDR2 is YNFKEQ. Trimming pared 2 bases from V and 2 bases from J, leaving 16 bases between. The CDR3 sequence is 17 residues long. The sample here was peripheral blood, taken on day 0 of AZD1222 vaccination. The origin of this receptor is an adult in good health. The rearrangement uses TRBV4-2 and TRBJ2-1; D is ambiguous. The CDR3 loop is CASSQRTVVGAYNEQFF. CDR3 DNA: TGTGCCAGCAGCCAAAGAACGGTTGTTGGGGCCTACAATGAGCAGTTCTTC.